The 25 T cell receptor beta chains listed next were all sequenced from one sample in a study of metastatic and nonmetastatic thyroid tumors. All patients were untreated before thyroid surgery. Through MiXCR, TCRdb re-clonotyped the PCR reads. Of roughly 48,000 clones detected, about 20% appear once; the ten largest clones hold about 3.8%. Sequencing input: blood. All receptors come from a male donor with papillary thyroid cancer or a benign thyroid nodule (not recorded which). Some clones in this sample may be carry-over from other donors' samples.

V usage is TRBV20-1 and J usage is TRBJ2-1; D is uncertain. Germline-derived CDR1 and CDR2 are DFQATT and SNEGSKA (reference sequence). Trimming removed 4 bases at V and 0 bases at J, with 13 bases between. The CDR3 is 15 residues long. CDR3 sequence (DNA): TGCAGTGCTATCCCCTCCGATATCTCCTACAATGAGCAGTTCTTC. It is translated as CSAIPSDISYNEQFF.

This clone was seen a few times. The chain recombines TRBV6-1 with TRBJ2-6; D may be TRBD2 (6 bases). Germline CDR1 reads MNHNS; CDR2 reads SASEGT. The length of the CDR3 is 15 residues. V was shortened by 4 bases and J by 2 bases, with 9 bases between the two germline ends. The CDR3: CASSARLAGANVLTF. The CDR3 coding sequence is TGTGCCAGCAGTGCCCGACTAGCTGGGGCCAACGTCCTGACTTTC.

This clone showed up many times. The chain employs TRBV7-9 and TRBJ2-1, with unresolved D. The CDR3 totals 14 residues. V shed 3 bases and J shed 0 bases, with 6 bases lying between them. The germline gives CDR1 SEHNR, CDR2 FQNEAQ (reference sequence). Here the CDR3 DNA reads TGTGCCAGCAGCTTGTCCAACTCCTACAATGAGCAGTTCTTC. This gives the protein CASSLSNSYNEQFF.

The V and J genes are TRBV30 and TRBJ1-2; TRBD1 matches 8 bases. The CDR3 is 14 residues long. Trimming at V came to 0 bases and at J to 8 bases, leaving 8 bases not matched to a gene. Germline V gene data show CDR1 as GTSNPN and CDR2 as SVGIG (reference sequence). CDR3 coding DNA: TGTGCCTGGAGTGTACGTGGACAGGGAGAAGGCTACACCTTC. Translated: CAWSVRGQGEGYTF.

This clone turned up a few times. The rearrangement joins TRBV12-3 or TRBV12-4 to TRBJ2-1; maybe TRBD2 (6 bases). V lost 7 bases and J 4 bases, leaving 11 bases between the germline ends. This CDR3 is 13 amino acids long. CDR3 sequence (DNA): TGTGCCAGCATATCGGGGGATTACAATGAGCAGTTCTTC. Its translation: CASISGDYNEQFF.

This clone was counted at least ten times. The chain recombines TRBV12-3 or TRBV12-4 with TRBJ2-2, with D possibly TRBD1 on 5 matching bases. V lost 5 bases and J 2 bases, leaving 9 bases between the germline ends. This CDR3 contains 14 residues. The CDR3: CASSRQGNTGELFF. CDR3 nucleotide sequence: TGTGCCAGCAGTAGGCAGGGAAACACCGGGGAGCTGTTTTTT.

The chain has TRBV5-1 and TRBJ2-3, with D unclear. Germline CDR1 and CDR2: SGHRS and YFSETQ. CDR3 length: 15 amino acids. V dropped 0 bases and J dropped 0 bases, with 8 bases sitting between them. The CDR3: CASSLVVGSTDTQYF. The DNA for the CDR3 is TGCGCCAGCAGCTTGGTTGTTGGAAGCACAGATACGCAGTATTTT.

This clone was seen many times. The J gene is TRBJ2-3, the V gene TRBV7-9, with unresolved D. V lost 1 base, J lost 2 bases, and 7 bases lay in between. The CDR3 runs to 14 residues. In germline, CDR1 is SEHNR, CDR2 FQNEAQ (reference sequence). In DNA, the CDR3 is TGTGCCAGCAGCTTAGGGGGTTTCACAGATACGCAGTATTTT. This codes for CASSLGGFTDTQYF. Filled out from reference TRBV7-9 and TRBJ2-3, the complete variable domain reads DTGVSQNPRHKITKRGQNVTFRCDPISEHNRLYWYRQTLGQGPEFLTYFQNEAQLEKSRLLSDRFSAERPKGSFSTLEIQRTEQGDSAMYLCASSLGGFTDTQYFGPGTRLTVL.

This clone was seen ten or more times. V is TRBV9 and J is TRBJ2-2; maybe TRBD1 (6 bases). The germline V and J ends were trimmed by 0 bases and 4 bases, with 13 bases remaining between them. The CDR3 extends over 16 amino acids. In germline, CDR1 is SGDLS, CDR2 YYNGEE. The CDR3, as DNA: TGTGCCAGCAGCGTAGAGAGTCAGGGGCCCACCGGGGAGCTGTTTTTT. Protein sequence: CASSVESQGPTGELFF.

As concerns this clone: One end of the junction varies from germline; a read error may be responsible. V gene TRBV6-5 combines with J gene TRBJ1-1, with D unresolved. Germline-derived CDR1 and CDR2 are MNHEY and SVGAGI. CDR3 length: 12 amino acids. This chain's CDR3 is CASSYLDTEAFF. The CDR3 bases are TGTGCCAGTAGTTACCTGGATACTGAAGCTTTCTTT.

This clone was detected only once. The CDR3 protein is CASSYTSGRGDGELFF. The CDR3 bases are TGTGCCAGCTCGTATACTAGCGGGAGAGGCGACGGGGAGCTGTTTTTT. V and J are TRBV18 and TRBJ2-2; TRBD2 matches 11 bases. With 6 bases clipped from V and 7 bases from J, the junction kept 10 bases outside the gene matches. The germline V gene has CDR1 KGHSH and CDR2 LQKENI. This CDR3 has 16 amino acids.

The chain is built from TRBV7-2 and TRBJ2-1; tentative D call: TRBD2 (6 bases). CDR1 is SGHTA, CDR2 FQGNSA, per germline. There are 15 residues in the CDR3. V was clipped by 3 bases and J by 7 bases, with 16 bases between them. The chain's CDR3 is CASSFSGWSVNEQFF. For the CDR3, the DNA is TGTGCCAGCAGCTTCAGCGGGTGGTCGGTGAATGAGCAGTTCTTC.

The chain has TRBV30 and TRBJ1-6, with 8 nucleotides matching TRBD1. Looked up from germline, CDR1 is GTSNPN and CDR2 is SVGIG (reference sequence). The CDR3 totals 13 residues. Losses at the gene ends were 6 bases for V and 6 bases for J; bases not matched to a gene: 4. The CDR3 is CACQGASNSPLHF. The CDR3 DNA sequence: TGTGCCTGTCAGGGGGCTAGTAATTCACCCCTCCACTTT.

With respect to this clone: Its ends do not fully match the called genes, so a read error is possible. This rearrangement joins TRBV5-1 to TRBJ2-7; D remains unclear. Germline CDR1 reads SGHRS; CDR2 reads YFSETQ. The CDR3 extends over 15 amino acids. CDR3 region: CVSSLTGRQTYEQYF. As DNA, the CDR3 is TGCGTCAGCAGCTTGACCGGACGCCAGACCTACGAGCAGTACTTC.

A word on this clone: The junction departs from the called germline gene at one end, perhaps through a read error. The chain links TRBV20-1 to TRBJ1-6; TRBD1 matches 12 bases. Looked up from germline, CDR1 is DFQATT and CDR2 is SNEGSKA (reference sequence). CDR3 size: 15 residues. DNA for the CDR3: TGCAGTGCTAGAGACACGGGACAGGGGGCTTCACCCCTACACTTT. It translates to CSARDTGQGASPLHF.

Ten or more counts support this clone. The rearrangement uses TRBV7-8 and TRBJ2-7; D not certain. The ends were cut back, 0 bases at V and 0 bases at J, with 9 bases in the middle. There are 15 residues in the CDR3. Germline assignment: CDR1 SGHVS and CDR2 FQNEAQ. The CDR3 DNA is TGTGCCAGCAGCTTAGCCGACGGTAGCTCCTACGAGCAGTACTTC. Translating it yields CASSLADGSSYEQYF.

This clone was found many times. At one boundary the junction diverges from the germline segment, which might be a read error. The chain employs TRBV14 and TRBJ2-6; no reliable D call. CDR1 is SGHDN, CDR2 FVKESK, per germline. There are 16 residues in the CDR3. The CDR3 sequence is CASSQGGYSEANVLTF. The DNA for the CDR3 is TGTGCCAGCAGCCAAGGGGGATACTCTGAGGCCAACGTCCTGACTTTC. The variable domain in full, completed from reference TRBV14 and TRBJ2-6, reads EAGVTQFPSHSVIEKGQTVTLRCDPISGHDNLYWYRRVMGKEIKFLLHFVKESKQDESGMPNNRFLAERTGGTYSTLKVQPAELEDSGVYFCASSQGGYSEANVLTFGAGSRLTVL.

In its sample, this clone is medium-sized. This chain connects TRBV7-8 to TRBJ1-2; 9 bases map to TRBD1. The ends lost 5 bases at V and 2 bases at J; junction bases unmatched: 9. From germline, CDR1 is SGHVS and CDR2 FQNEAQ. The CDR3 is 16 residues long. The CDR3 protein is CASSPRLQGANYGYTF. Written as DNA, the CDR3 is TGTGCCAGCAGCCCGAGATTACAGGGGGCCAACTATGGCTACACCTTC.

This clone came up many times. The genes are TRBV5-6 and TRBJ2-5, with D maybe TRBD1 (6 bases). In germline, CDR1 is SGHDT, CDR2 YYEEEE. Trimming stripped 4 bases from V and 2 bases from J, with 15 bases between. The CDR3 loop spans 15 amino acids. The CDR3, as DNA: TGTGCCAGCAGCAGGACCGGGACACGGCAAGAGACCCAGTACTTC. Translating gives CASSRTGTRQETQYF.

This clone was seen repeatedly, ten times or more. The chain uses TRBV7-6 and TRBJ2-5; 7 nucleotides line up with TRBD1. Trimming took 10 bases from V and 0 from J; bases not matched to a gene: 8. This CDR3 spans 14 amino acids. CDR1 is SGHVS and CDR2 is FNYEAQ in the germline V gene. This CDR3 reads CATRDSTYQETQYF. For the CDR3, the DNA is TGTGCCACCAGGGACAGCACGTACCAAGAGACCCAGTACTTC.

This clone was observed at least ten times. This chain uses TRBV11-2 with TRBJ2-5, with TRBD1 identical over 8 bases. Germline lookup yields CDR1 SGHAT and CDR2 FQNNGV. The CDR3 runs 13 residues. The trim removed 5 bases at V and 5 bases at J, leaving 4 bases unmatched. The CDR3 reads CASSRTGIETQYF. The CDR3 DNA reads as TGTGCCAGCAGCAGGACAGGGATTGAGACCCAGTACTTC. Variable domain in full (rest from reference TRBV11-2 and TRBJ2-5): EAGVAQSPRYKIIEKRQSVAFWCNPISGHATLYWYQQILGQGPKLLIQFQNNGVVDDSQLPKDRFSAERLKGVDSTLKIQPAKLEDSAVYLCASSRTGIETQYFGPGTRLLVL.

In DNA form, the CDR3 reads TGCAGTGCTTTAAGTACAAAAACCTACGAGCAGTACTTC. As protein: CSALSTKTYEQYF. V usage is TRBV20-1 and J usage is TRBJ2-7; D is unclear. CDR3 size: 13 residues. The ends were cut back, 5 bases at V and 2 bases at J, with 13 bases in the middle. Germline CDR1 reads DFQATT; CDR2 reads SNEGSKA (reference sequence).

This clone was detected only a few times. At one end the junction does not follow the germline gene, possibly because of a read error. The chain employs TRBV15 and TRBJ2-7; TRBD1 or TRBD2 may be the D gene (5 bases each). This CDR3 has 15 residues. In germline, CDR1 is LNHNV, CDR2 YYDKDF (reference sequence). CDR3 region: CSTSIARGELSEQYF. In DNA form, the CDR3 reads TGTTCCACCAGCATAGCAAGAGGGGAATTGTCCGAGCAGTACTTC. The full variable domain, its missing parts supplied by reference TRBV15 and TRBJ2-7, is DAMVIQNPRYQVTQFGKPVTLSCSQTLNHNVMYWYQQKSSQAPKLLFHYYDKDFNNEADTPDNFQSRRPNTSFCFLDIRSPGLGDTAMYLCSTSIARGELSEQYFGPGTRLTVT.

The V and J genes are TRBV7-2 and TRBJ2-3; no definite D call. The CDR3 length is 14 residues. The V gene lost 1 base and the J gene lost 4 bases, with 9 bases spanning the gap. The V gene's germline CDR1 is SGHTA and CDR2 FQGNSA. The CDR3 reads CASSLGLAPDTQYF. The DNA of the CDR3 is TGTGCCAGCAGCTTAGGACTCGCCCCAGATACGCAGTATTTT.

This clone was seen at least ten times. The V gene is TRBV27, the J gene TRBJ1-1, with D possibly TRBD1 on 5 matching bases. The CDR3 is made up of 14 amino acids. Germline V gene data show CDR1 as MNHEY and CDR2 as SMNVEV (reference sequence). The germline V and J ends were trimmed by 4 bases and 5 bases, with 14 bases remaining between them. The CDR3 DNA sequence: TGTGCCAGCAGTTCGGGAGGGGATACGACTGAAGCTTTCTTT. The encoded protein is CASSSGGDTTEAFF.